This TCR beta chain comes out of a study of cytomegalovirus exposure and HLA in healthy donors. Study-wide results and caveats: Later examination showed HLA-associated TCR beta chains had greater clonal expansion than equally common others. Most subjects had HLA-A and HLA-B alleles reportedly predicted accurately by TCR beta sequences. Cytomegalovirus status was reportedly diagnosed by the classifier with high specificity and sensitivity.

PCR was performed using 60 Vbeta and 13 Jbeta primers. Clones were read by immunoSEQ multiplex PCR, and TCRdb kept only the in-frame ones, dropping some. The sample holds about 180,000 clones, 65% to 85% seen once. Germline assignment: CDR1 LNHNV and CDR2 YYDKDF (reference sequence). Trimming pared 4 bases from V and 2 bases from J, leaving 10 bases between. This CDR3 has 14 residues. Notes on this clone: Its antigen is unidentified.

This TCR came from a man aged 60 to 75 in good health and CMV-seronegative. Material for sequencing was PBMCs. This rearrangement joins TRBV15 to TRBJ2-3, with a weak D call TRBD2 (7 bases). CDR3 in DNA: TGTGCCACCAGCATGGGGGGGGCCACAGATACGCAGTATTTT. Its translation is CATSMGGATDTQYF.